Below are 13 T cell receptor beta chains sequenced from a single sample in a study of cytomegalovirus exposure and HLA in healthy donors. Both 60 Vbeta primers and 13 Jbeta primers went into the PCR. TCRdb's table, derived via immunoSEQ multiplex PCR, lists solely in-frame clones and lacks some. Of roughly 130,000 clones listed, 80% are singletons. Material: PBMCs. The receptors shown here come from a middle-aged man in good health and CMV-seronegative.

The chain has TRBV5-1 and TRBJ2-1; D unclear. The CDR3 is 15 residues long. Deletions cut 0 bases from V and 4 bases from J, with 11 bases between. The germline gives CDR1 SGHRS, CDR2 YFSETQ. In DNA form, the CDR3 reads TGCGCCAGCAGCTTGGAAGCTGTCTCTTACAATGAGCAGTTCTTC. This translates into CASSLEAVSYNEQFF.

V gene TRBV28 combines with J gene TRBJ2-1, with TRBD1 matching 9 bases. The germline gives CDR1 MDHEN, CDR2 SYDVKM. The CDR3 has 15 residues. V gave up 7 bases and J gave up 5 bases; unmatched junction bases: 9. Written as DNA, the CDR3 is TGTGCCAGCAACCTATTTGGACAGGGGAACAATGAGCAGTTCTTC. This encodes CASNLFGQGNNEQFF.

This rearrangement joins TRBV2 to TRBJ2-7, with D possibly being TRBD2 (5 bases). V shed 7 bases and J shed 7 bases, with 23 bases lying between them. Germline V lookup: CDR1 SNHLY, CDR2 FYNNEI. The CDR3 spans 15 residues. In nucleotides, the CDR3 is TGTGCCAGCACCCCAAGGCCTCTGTTAACGGGGGAGCAGTACTTC. Protein product: CASTPRPLLTGEQYF.

The chain employs TRBV19 and TRBJ2-7; TRBD1 matches 7 bases. Trimming cost V 5 bases and J 0 bases; bases outside gene matches: 4. Looked up from germline, CDR1 is LNHDA and CDR2 is SQIVND (reference sequence). This CDR3 has 14 amino acids. Here the CDR3 DNA reads TGTGCCAGTAGTCGACAGGGCGGCTCCTACGAGCAGTACTTC. This sequence encodes CASSRQGGSYEQYF.

In this sample, this clone turned up a few times. The chain joins TRBV19 to TRBJ2-4; D call uncertain. The CDR3 covers 15 residues. CDR1 and CDR2 (germline): LNHDA, SQIVND (reference sequence). Trimming removed 1 base at V and 8 bases at J, with 15 bases between. In DNA, the CDR3 is TGTGCCAGTAGTATAGCGGCCCAGGCAGTATACATTCAGTACTTC. Amino acids: CASSIAAQAVYIQYF.

The rearrangement links TRBV12-1 to TRBJ2-5; no check of the table's D call, TRBD2, against the DNA was made. TRBV12-1 is a pseudogene segment. This CDR3 is built from 17 residues. CDR3 bases: TGTGCCAGCAGCCCCCTGCTAGCGGGGGTGTACCAAGAGACCCAGTACTTC. It codes for CASSPLLAGVYQETQYF.

Worth noting for this clone: The sample carries other DNA sequences with the same CDR3. The chain is built from TRBV6-6 and TRBJ2-3, with no clear D. CDR1 is MNHNY, CDR2 SVGAGI, per germline (reference sequence). This CDR3 has 12 residues. Trimming left V 4 bases short and J 2 bases short, with 4 bases between. The CDR3 reads CASSSNTDTQYF. The DNA for the CDR3 is TGTGCCAGCAGTTCAAACACAGATACGCAGTATTTT.

This clone was seen once. The rearrangement uses TRBV2 and TRBJ1-2, with 10 nucleotides matching TRBD1. Germline CDR1 SNHLY, CDR2 FYNNEI. The V and J ends lost 6 bases and 0 bases, in that order; junction bases with no gene match: 1. There are 14 residues in the CDR3. This CDR3 reads CASRGQGSNYGYTF. CDR3 in DNA: TGTGCCAGCAGGGGACAGGGGTCTAACTATGGCTACACCTTC.

The J gene is TRBJ2-1, the V gene TRBV4-1; unclear D gene. Trimming left V 4 bases short and J 0 bases short, with 13 bases between. The length of the CDR3 is 16 residues. Per the germline V gene, CDR1 is MGHRA and CDR2 is YSYEKL. The CDR3 here is CASSPPSLSSYNEQFF. DNA for the CDR3: TGCGCCAGCAGCCCACCCTCCCTGAGCTCCTACAATGAGCAGTTCTTC.

The chain links TRBV6-1 to TRBJ2-7; 9 nucleotides align to TRBD1. Germline V gene lookup returns CDR1 MNHNS and CDR2 SASEGT. The CDR3 runs to 14 residues. V shed 4 bases and J 0 bases; nucleotides not matched to a gene: 1. The CDR3 reads CASSGGQGSYEQYF. The CDR3 region has the DNA TGTGCCAGCAGTGGGGGACAGGGCTCCTACGAGCAGTACTTC.

The table lists this clone with a few counts. V gene TRBV6-1 combines with J gene TRBJ1-1, with D perhaps matching TRBD1 (5 bases). This CDR3 has 13 amino acids. V dropped 8 bases and J dropped 1 base, with 11 bases sitting between them. CDR1 MNHNS and CDR2 SASEGT come from the germline V gene. The DNA for the CDR3 is TGTGCCAGCGGGGCCAGGGAGAACACTGAAGCTTTCTTT. It encodes CASGARENTEAFF.

This chain uses TRBV5-8 with TRBJ2-2; tentative D call: TRBD1 (5 bases). The CDR3 spans 15 residues. The germline CDR1 and CDR2 sequences are SGHTS and YDEGEE. Trimming cost V 4 bases and J 2 bases, with 12 bases left between them. CDR3 sequence: CASSSTGFNTGELFF. The CDR3 coding sequence is TGTGCCAGCAGCAGCACAGGTTTTAACACCGGGGAGCTGTTTTTT.

The chain couples TRBV7-3 to TRBJ2-7, with TRBD2 matching 14 bases. From germline, CDR1 is SGHTA and CDR2 FQGTGA. The V and J ends lost 4 bases and 6 bases, in that order; junction bases with no gene match: 8. CDR3 length: 16 residues. The CDR3: CASSSGLAGGPVEQYF. Here the CDR3 DNA reads TGTGCCAGCAGCTCCGGACTAGCGGGAGGTCCGGTCGAGCAGTACTTC.